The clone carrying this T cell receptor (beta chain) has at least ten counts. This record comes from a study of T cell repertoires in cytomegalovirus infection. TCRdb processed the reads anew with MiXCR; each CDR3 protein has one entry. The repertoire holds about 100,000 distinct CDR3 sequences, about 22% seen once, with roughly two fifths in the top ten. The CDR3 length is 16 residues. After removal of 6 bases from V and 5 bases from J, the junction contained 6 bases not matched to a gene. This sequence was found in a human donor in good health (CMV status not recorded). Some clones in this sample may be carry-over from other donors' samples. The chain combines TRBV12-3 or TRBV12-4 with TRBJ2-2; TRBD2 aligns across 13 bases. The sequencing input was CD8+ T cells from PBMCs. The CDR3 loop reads CASSPGLAGRTGELFF. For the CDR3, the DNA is TGTGCCAGCAGCCCGGGACTAGCGGGAAGAACCGGGGAGCTGTTTTTT.